This entry features one T cell receptor (beta chain) sequence. This entry comes from a study of shared clonotypes between healthy human individuals. Investigators divided CD4+ cells into CD45RA+ naive and CD45RA-negative memory subsets. Only in-frame clones appear in the TCRdb table, and some are missing; sequencing was by immunoSEQ multiplex PCR. This sample yields 2,500,000 or so clones, of which 93% are seen a single time; approximately 0.35% belongs to the top ten. The TCR sequence derives from a man in his late teens or twenties in good health. Some clones in this sample may be carry-over from other donors' samples. Specimen: naive CD4+ T cells from PBMCs. Subset meaning: CD45RA+ positively selected.

For the CDR3, the DNA is TGCGCCAGCAGTTACCAGGGGGCGCGAGGCAAAAACATTCAGTACTTC. Its translation: CASSYQGARGKNIQYF. This chain uses TRBV5-1 with TRBJ2-4, with 8 bases aligning to TRBD1. The CDR3 is 16 residues long. J lost 3 bases, V lost 5 bases, and 10 bases had no gene match. Germline CDR1 reads SGHRS; CDR2 reads YFSETQ.